The clone carrying this T cell receptor beta chain came up a few times. The data belong to a study of blood T cell repertoires in COVID-19. Whole-study context: Researchers got acute and convalescent COVID-19 samples from the United States, Italy and Spain.

For recovered donors of Cohort 3, there were two negative PCRs, clearance, or symptom resolution. The method was immunoSEQ multiplex PCR; TCRdb's version includes in-frame clones alone and lacks a portion of them. The profile shows fewer than 450,000 clones, about 90% of them singletons. Material for sequencing was PBMCs or T cells enriched from blood (not recorded which). The clonotype was recovered from a woman in her twenties or thirties who had recovered from COVID-19.

CDR3 bases: TGTGCCAGCAGGATGACAGGGGGCGCTGAAGAGCAGTACTTC. It yields the protein CASRMTGGAEEQYF. This rearrangement joins TRBV28 to TRBJ2-7, with 10 nucleotides matching TRBD1. The J segment lost 7 bases and the V segment lost 6 bases, leaving 9 bases of the junction unmatched. There are 14 residues in the CDR3. Looked up from germline, CDR1 is MDHEN and CDR2 is SYDVKM.